This paragraph reports one T cell receptor (beta chain). Its antigen is still unknown. No base quality information exists; no much larger clone differs at one position. This sample was taken from a study of OX40 agonist ivuxolimab in advanced cancers. As for the study more broadly: Ivuxolimab, which targeted the costimulatory receptor OX40 (CD134), was an agonistic, fully human IgG2 monoclonal antibody. Intravenous ivuxolimab was administered to patients every 2 weeks at six dose levels: 0.01, 0.1, 0.3, 1.5, 3 and 10 mg/kg. Of the approximately 53 patients in dose escalation, about 20 had hepatocellular carcinoma, roughly 15 had melanoma, 9 had renal cell carcinoma and 9 had head and neck cancer. In the dose-escalation cohort, more than 75% of patients were male, and the mean age was roughly 60 years, with a range of roughly 23 to 85. Patients were allowed to have had prior anti-PD-1, anti-PD-L1 or anti-CTLA-4 therapy, and around two fifths of the dose-escalation patients had been treated with checkpoint inhibitors. Partial responses were achieved by three dose-escalation patients, of whom one had hepatocellular carcinoma and two had cutaneous melanoma. Peripheral TCRbeta sequencing aimed to test whether ivuxolimab altered TCR sequence diversity and caused clonal T-cell expansion. The paper describes the monotherapy dose-escalation part (N ≈ 49 patients) of the phase I trial of ivuxolimab. What the study reported, not specific to this receptor: At doses from 0.1 to 3.0 mg/kg, clonal expansion was seen in both CD4+ and CD8+ blood T cells between baseline and week 6. Which antigens the clonally expanded peripheral T cells were specific for was not determined. In partial responders in the 0.1-3.0 mg/kg groups, normalized peripheral clonal expansion was found to be among the lowest, especially among CD8+ T cells. After ivuxolimab, expanded clones were on average more numerous among CD8+ T cells than among CD4+ T cells. Low levels of normalized T-cell clonal expansion were also seen in some patients who did not respond.

Genomic DNA was extracted from sorted cells for sequencing of the TCRbeta CDR3 region. The immunoSEQ Assay was used to sequence the TCRbeta CDR3 regions. TCRdb mirrors the immuneACCESS table, restricted to in-frame sequences. Some clones are absent from its copies; in checked studies, under half trace to an unresolved V gene, and the reason for the others is unknown. The sample contains over 35,000 clones, about 80% of them found a single time. 4% to 4.5% of the sample lies in the top ten. Patients with autoimmune disease history or receiving systemic immunosuppression were excluded from the trial. Peripheral blood for TCR sequencing was collected from all dose cohorts at baseline, on cycle 4 day 1, and on cycle 7 day 1. The samples were drawn from a first-in-human, open-label, multicenter phase I dose-escalation trial of ivuxolimab. Adults with locally advanced or metastatic head and neck squamous cell, hepatocellular, melanoma or renal cell carcinoma were enrolled in the trial. Before TCR sequencing, CD4+ T cells and CD8+ T cells were sorted from peripheral blood as separate populations.

As encoded in the germline V gene, CDR1 is ENHRY while CDR2 is SYGVKD. The CDR3 goes from the cysteine to the phenylalanine over 15 residues. The sequence is cut down to CDR3 DNA, 45 bases in frame from base 1. The material was CD4+ or CD8+ T cells sorted from blood, obtained in a trial of the OX40 agonist ivuxolimab. The receptor was isolated from an adult with an advanced solid tumor such as melanoma, head and neck, liver or kidney cancer. The rearrangement joined TRBV10-3 to TRBJ2-5, and the D gene may be TRBD2, 5 bases matching. The J call may be faulty, since TRBJ2-7 better matches the DNA end. CDR3 protein: CAISEYRLHSYEQYF. The sequenced DNA is TGTGCCATCAGTGAGTATAGACTACACTCCTACGAGCAGTACTTC.